The next 10 T cell receptor beta chains were all read from a single sample in a study of blood T cell repertoires in COVID-19 (dated by TCRdb to 2020 to 2022). Library creation used the immunoSEQ multiplex PCR assay. As stored in TCRdb, this immuneACCESS dataset retains in-frame rearrangements with V and J assigned. A fraction of the clones does not appear; measured against another copy, unresolved V genes explain less than half of the discrepancy, and the remainder lacks a known reason. The sample includes tens of thousands of clones, with 75% to 80% observed a single time. The ten largest clones capture roughly 7.9% of the sample. The specimen sequenced was peripheral blood. The receptors were gathered from a man aged 65-85 years with active or convalescent COVID-19.

CDR3 in DNA: TGCGCCAGCAGTCAAGTGTGGAGTGGCAGCCCCCAGCCCCAGCATTTT. Amino acid sequence: CASSQVWSGSPQPQHF. The V and J genes are TRBV23-1 and TRBJ1-5; D ambiguous. TRBV23-1 is sorted into the ORF group, with uncertain function. The CDR3 contains 16 residues. The V gene lost 2 bases and the J gene lost 7 bases, with 18 bases spanning the gap.

This chain connects TRBV21-1 to TRBJ1-6; the DNA was not used to check the table's D call, TRBD1. TRBV21-1 is designated a pseudogene. The CDR3 sequence is 19 residues long. This CDR3 reads CASSKAPVGQFVSRRPLHF. In DNA, the CDR3 is TGTGCCAGCAGCAAAGCGCCGGTGGGACAGTTTGTATCGCGTCGGCCCCTCCACTTT.

This clone was detected a few times. V gene TRBV6-5 combines with J gene TRBJ1-5, with D possibly TRBD1 on 6 matching bases. This CDR3 spans 14 amino acids. The V gene's germline CDR1 is MNHEY and CDR2 SVGAGI. The V and J ends lost 2 bases and 9 bases respectively, with 14 bases between them. CDR3: CASSYDTGRGPQHF. CDR3 sequence (DNA): TGTGCCAGCAGTTACGATACAGGGAGGGGGCCCCAGCATTTT.

This clone came up once. J is TRBJ2-5 and V is TRBV27; maybe TRBD2 (6 bases). The CDR3 sequence is 13 residues long. V lost 3 bases to trimming and J lost 4 bases, with 9 bases between them. Germline loops: CDR1 MNHEY, CDR2 SMNVEV (reference sequence). The CDR3 DNA is TGTGCCAGCAGTTTCGGGCGGGGAGAGACCCAGTACTTC. It specifies CASSFGRGETQYF.

This chain uses TRBV3-1 (or the pseudogene TRBV3-2) with TRBJ2-1, with 7 bases fitting TRBD2. The CDR3 loop spans 18 amino acids. Per germline, CDR1 LGHDT and CDR2 YNNKEL (reference sequence). The junction had 12 bases not matched to a gene; V was cut back by 0 bases and J by 4 bases. The DNA for the CDR3 is TGTGCCAGCAGCCAAGATTGGGGGACGGCGGGGGATTACAATGAGCAGTTCTTC. It specifies CASSQDWGTAGDYNEQFF.

The V call is TRBV3-1 (or the pseudogene TRBV3-2), the J call TRBJ1-1, with D possibly matching TRBD1 (5 bases). The CDR3 is made up of 13 amino acids. Germline V gene lookup returns CDR1 LGHDT and CDR2 YNNKEL (reference sequence). The V gene lost 1 base and the J gene lost 4 bases, with 7 bases spanning the gap. CDR3 region: CASSQGRATEAFF. CDR3 bases: TGTGCCAGCAGCCAAGGCAGGGCCACTGAAGCTTTCTTT.

This chain joins TRBV14 and TRBJ2-1, with D possibly TRBD1 on 8 matching bases. V lost 2 bases to trimming and J lost 0 bases, with 11 bases between them. Germline V gene sequence: CDR1 SGHDN, CDR2 FVKESK. The CDR3 loop spans 16 amino acids. The CDR3, as DNA: TGTGCCAGCAGCCAATACAGGGGGGGCTCCTACAATGAGCAGTTCTTC. Residues: CASSQYRGGSYNEQFF.

The chain couples TRBV5-1 to TRBJ2-1; 10 bases are shared with TRBD2. J gave up 10 bases and V 0 bases, and 7 bases lay outside the gene matches. This CDR3 is built from 15 residues. Germline CDR1 and CDR2: SGHRS and YFSETQ. Here the CDR3 DNA reads TGCGCCAGCAGCTTGGTTGGCCTAGCGGGGGAGGAGCAGTTCTTC. As protein: CASSLVGLAGEEQFF.

CDR3 in DNA: TGTGCCAGCAGCTCGGAACAGGGACGCACTGAAGCTTTCTTT. This codes for CASSSEQGRTEAFF. J is TRBJ1-1 and V is TRBV5-4; D possibly corresponds to TRBD1 (6 bases). V was clipped by 3 bases and J by 4 bases, with 13 bases between them. The CDR3 is 14 residues long. Per germline, CDR1 SGHNT and CDR2 YYREEE (reference sequence).

The rearrangement joins TRBV29-1 to TRBJ2-3; a weak D match, TRBD1 (6 bases). The ends were cut back, 4 bases at V and 3 bases at J, with 8 bases in the middle. Germline V CDR1 and CDR2: SQVTM, ANQGSEA. This CDR3 is built from 12 residues. The DNA for the CDR3 is TGCAGCGTTGTTACAGGGACAGATACGCAGTATTTT. Amino acids: CSVVTGTDTQYF.